These 9 T cell receptor beta chains share one sample of origin, sequenced in a study of shared clonotypes between healthy human individuals. Profiled with immunoSEQ multiplex PCR; TCRdb holds only in-frame clones, not every one. The sample has roughly 1,800,000 clones, approximately 94% seen once; the top ten hold approximately 1.2%. Terminally differentiated effector memory CD45RA+ cells were left out of the naive CD8 fraction, which was CD45RO-negative and positively selected for CCR7. What was sequenced was naive CD8+ T cells sorted from blood. The receptors stem from a man between 18 and 35 years old in good health.

This chain uses TRBV29-1 with TRBJ2-7; D possibly corresponds to TRBD2 (5 bases). CDR1 SQVTM and CDR2 ANQGSEA come from the germline V gene. Between the trimmed V and J ends, which lost 3 bases and 6 bases, there was a span of 12 bases. This CDR3 has 12 residues. The CDR3 DNA follows: TGCAGCGTTGATGTCGGGGTAAGCGAGCAGTACTTC. Translating gives CSVDVGVSEQYF.

The chain joins TRBV5-1 to TRBJ2-3; TRBD2 is a possible D gene (6 bases). The length of the CDR3 is 15 residues. V shed 5 bases and J shed 4 bases, with 17 bases lying between them. The germline V gene has CDR1 SGHRS and CDR2 YFSETQ. The DNA of the CDR3 is TGCGCCAGCAGTTCGGGAGAGGGAGGTCCAGATACGCAGTATTTT. It specifies CASSSGEGGPDTQYF.

The sample holds one count of this clone. The CDR3 DNA follows: TGTGCCAGCAGCGACGGGGGGCAGGGTACTGAAGCTTTCTTT. It yields the protein CASSDGGQGTEAFF. The gene calls are TRBV7-6 and TRBJ1-1; possible D gene TRBD1, 6 bases. This CDR3 is built from 14 residues. Germline V lookup: CDR1 SGHVS, CDR2 FNYEAQ. V lost 5 bases, J lost 5 bases, and 15 bases lay in between.

CDR3 region: CASSLVVDGNEQFF. The CDR3 bases are TGCGCCAGCAGCTTGGTAGTAGATGGGAATGAGCAGTTCTTC. V and J are TRBV5-1 and TRBJ2-1; no definite D call. V lost 0 bases to trimming and J lost 7 bases, with 11 bases between them. This CDR3 is built from 14 residues. The germline V gene encodes CDR1 SGHRS and CDR2 YFSETQ.

The gene calls are TRBV9 and TRBJ2-1; D is perhaps TRBD2 (6 bases). Per germline, CDR1 SGDLS and CDR2 YYNGEE. Trimming shortened V by 4 bases and J by 10 bases, and 18 bases separated the two germline ends. The CDR3 runs to 14 residues. CDR3 nucleotides: TGTGCCAGCAGCTCCCCAGAGCGGGCCCGAGAGCAGTTCTTC. It yields the protein CASSSPERAREQFF.

The chain joins TRBV1 to TRBJ1-2. TRBV1 is described as a pseudogene. This CDR3 spans 18 amino acids. CDR3 nucleotides: TGCACCAGCAGCCAAGATCCGTCGGCTGGACCTTATAACTATGGCTACACCTTC. It encodes CTSSQDPSAGPYNYGYTF.

The V call is TRBV14, the J call TRBJ1-5; D is unresolved. In germline, CDR1 is SGHDN, CDR2 FVKESK. Trimming cost V 5 bases and J 6 bases, with 11 bases left between them. This CDR3 is 13 amino acids long. The CDR3 DNA follows: TGTGCCAGCAGCGAGAGTGAGGCTCAGCCCCAGCATTTT. Its translation is CASSESEAQPQHF.

This chain links TRBV18 with TRBJ2-7; tentatively, D is TRBD2 (6 bases). V lost 2 bases, J lost 2 bases, and 13 bases lay in between. Germline CDR1 is KGHSH and CDR2 is LQKENI. The CDR3 has 15 residues. CDR3: CASSPSGVPAYEQYF. CDR3 bases: TGTGCCAGCTCACCATCGGGAGTACCAGCCTACGAGCAGTACTTC.

This clone was counted once. The chain is built from TRBV5-6 and TRBJ2-1; a possible D gene is TRBD2 (5 bases). The CDR3 covers 14 residues. Germline V gene sequence: CDR1 SGHDT, CDR2 YYEEEE. Trimming took 3 bases from V and 3 from J, leaving 10 bases between them. CDR3 region: CASSSFTSYNEQFF. For the CDR3, the DNA is TGTGCCAGCAGCTCCTTTACTAGCTACAATGAGCAGTTCTTC.